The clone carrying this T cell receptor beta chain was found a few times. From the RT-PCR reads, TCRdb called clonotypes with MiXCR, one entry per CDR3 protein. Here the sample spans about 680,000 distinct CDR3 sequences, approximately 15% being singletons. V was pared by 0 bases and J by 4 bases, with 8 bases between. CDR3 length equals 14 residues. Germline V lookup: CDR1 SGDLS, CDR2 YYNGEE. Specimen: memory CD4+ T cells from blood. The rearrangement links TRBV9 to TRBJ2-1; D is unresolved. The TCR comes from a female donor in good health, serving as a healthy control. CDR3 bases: TGTGCCAGCAGCGTAGGCGGCTTTTACAATGAGCAGTTCTTC. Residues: CASSVGGFYNEQFF.